Following are 7 T cell receptor beta chains from one sample sequenced in a study of blood T cells in healthy people across ages. A second 7 to 11 cycle PCR used barcoded and J-beta primers. TCRdb re-called the 5' RACE reads through MiXCR, storing one row per CDR3 protein. The sample contains hundreds of thousands of distinct CDR3 sequences, 20% to 30% of which appear only once. The same sample was also used in a study of T cells of mothers and their children.

The sequenced sample was blood. The receptor source for this set is a boy younger than 18 in good health.

The rearrangement joins TRBV5-5 to TRBJ2-5; the match to TRBD2 covers 7 bases. This CDR3 has 16 residues. V trimming: 3 bases; J trimming: 1 base; junction bases outside the gene matches: 9. CDR1 and CDR2 (germline): SGHKS, YYEKEE (reference sequence). The DNA for the CDR3 is TGTGCCAGCAGCTCGAATTGGCGGGGGACCCAAGAGACCCAGTACTTC. Its translation is CASSSNWRGTQETQYF.

In its sample, this clonotype was seen a few times. The chain is built from TRBV6-1 and TRBJ2-2, with 7 bases aligning to TRBD1. There are 14 residues in the CDR3. V lost 6 bases and J lost 1; bases outside the gene matches: 2. Germline V gives CDR1 MNHNS, CDR2 SASEGT. CDR3 nucleotide sequence: TGTGCCAGCAGCCGGACAGGGAACACCGGGGAGCTGTTTTTT. Protein product: CASSRTGNTGELFF.

The chain employs TRBV6-2 or TRBV6-3 and TRBJ2-1; 9 bases agree with TRBD2. Trimming cost V 2 bases and J 5 bases; bases outside gene matches: 10. From germline, CDR1 is MNHEY and CDR2 SVGEGT. CDR3 length: 17 amino acids. As DNA, the CDR3 is TGTGCCAGCAGTTACCTGGGAAGCGGGGGGTTTCACAATGAGCAGTTCTTC. This translates into CASSYLGSGGFHNEQFF.

In this sample, this clonotype turned up a few times. The genes are TRBV9 and TRBJ1-1; tentative D call: TRBD1 (5 bases). V lost 2 bases and J lost 5, with 13 bases in between. In germline, CDR1 is SGDLS, CDR2 YYNGEE. This CDR3 has 14 amino acids. The CDR3, as DNA: TGTGCCAGCAGCGTGGGGCCTCGAGGAACTGAAGCTTTCTTT. Amino acids: CASSVGPRGTEAFF.

The chain employs TRBV25-1 and TRBJ2-1; TRBD1 aligns across 7 bases. This CDR3 has 16 residues. The germline V gene encodes CDR1 MGHDK and CDR2 SYGVNS. The V gene end was trimmed by 4 bases and the J gene end by 4 bases; junction bases not matched to a gene: 10. The CDR3 region has the DNA TGTGCCAGCAGTGCGTCCGAGACAGGGTGGTACAATGAGCAGTTCTTC. Translation gives CASSASETGWYNEQFF.

In this sample, this clonotype turned up a few times. V and J are TRBV2 and TRBJ2-5; 8 positions agree with TRBD1. Germline CDR1 is SNHLY and CDR2 is FYNNEI. The length of the CDR3 is 13 residues. Unmatched junction bases numbered 9, after V lost 4 bases and J lost 11 bases. DNA of the CDR3: TGTGCCAGCAGTGCTGGACAGGGACCGCAGCAGTACTTC. As protein: CASSAGQGPQQYF.

The J gene is TRBJ1-1, the V gene TRBV20-1, with D possibly TRBD1 on 5 matching bases. The CDR3 extends over 15 amino acids. Germline assignment: CDR1 DFQATT and CDR2 SNEGSKA (reference sequence). V lost 3 bases to trimming and J lost 0 bases, with 14 bases between them. CDR3 in DNA: TGCAGTGCTAGGTCAGGGAACTTCATGAACACTGAAGCTTTCTTT. This encodes CSARSGNFMNTEAFF.